Each of the 16 T cell receptor beta chains below was sequenced from the same sample in a study of OX40 agonist ivuxolimab in advanced cancers. This table comes from immunoSEQ multiplex PCR, and its TCRdb copy is limited to in-frame clones, with some not included. The table includes around 78,000 clones, over 70% detected once. This specimen consisted of CD4+ or CD8+ T cells sorted from blood, obtained in a trial of the OX40 agonist ivuxolimab. The receptor source for this set is an adult with an advanced solid tumor such as melanoma, head and neck, liver or kidney cancer.

V and J are TRBV4-3 and TRBJ2-1, with 7 bases matching TRBD1. The CDR3 runs to 17 residues. J was trimmed by 3 bases and V by 0 bases; bases with no gene match: 8. Looked up from germline, CDR1 is LGHNA and CDR2 is YSLEER. CDR3: CASSQDLTTGFYNEQFF. The CDR3 DNA reads as TGCGCCAGCAGCCAAGATCTAACGACAGGGTTCTACAATGAGCAGTTCTTC.

J is TRBJ2-1 and V is TRBV11-3, with D perhaps TRBD1 or TRBD2 (6 bases each). Germline values: CDR1 SGHNT, CDR2 YENEEA. Trimming took off 2 bases at V and 3 bases at J, with 14 bases between the two ends. The CDR3 runs to 16 residues. This CDR3 reads CASSLSTGAGYNEQFF. The CDR3 DNA sequence: TGTGCCAGCAGCTTATCCACGGGGGCGGGCTACAATGAGCAGTTCTTC.

The V call is TRBV30, the J call TRBJ2-5, with D perhaps given as TRBD1 or TRBD2 (5 bases each). Germline V lookup: CDR1 GTSNPN, CDR2 SVGIG (reference sequence). This CDR3 contains 13 residues. Trimming took off 4 bases at V and 2 bases at J, with 11 bases between the two ends. DNA for the CDR3: TGTGCCTGGAACCGGGGCCGACAAGAGACCCAGTACTTC. Translated: CAWNRGRQETQYF.

The chain combines TRBV7-9 with TRBJ2-5; 14 bases map to TRBD2. The junction had 14 bases not matched to a gene; V was cut back by 5 bases and J by 9 bases. This CDR3 is built from 17 residues. The V gene's germline CDR1 is SEHNR and CDR2 FQNEAQ (reference sequence). Here the CDR3 reads CASSLRLAGGSGGAQYF. The CDR3 region has the DNA TGTGCCAGCAGCCTACGACTAGCGGGGGGGTCCGGTGGCGCCCAGTACTTC.

The CDR3 nucleotides read TGTGCCAGCAGCTTCGACAGGGGTTGGGATTTCTTC. Protein sequence: CASSFDRGWDFF. The chain couples TRBV5-4 to TRBJ2-1; 8 nucleotides align to TRBD1. The CDR3 consists of 12 residues. Germline CDR1 is SGHNT and CDR2 is YYREEE (reference sequence). J was trimmed by 16 bases and V by 2 bases; bases with no gene match: 8.

This chain uses TRBV6-5 with TRBJ1-6; 7 nucleotides agree with TRBD1. The length of the CDR3 is 13 residues. V gave up 5 bases and J gave up 8 bases; unmatched junction bases: 3. Germline CDR1 reads MNHEY; CDR2 reads SVGAGI. This chain's CDR3 is CASSDRDDSPLHF. CDR3 sequence (DNA): TGTGCCAGCAGTGACAGGGACGATTCACCCCTCCACTTT.

V usage is TRBV5-1 and J usage is TRBJ2-7; maybe TRBD1 (6 bases). The germline V gene has CDR1 SGHRS and CDR2 YFSETQ. This CDR3 has 13 amino acids. Deletions cut 0 bases from V and 4 bases from J, with 8 bases between. The CDR3 DNA sequence: TGCGCCAGCAGCTTGGCTGACAGGTACGAGCAGTACTTC. Translated: CASSLADRYEQYF.

The V call is TRBV2, the J call TRBJ2-7, with D unclear. Deletions cut 6 bases from V and 3 bases from J, with 12 bases between. The germline gives CDR1 SNHLY, CDR2 FYNNEI. The CDR3 runs to 13 residues. CDR3 nucleotides: TGTGCCAGCAGCCAGCTCCTAAACTACGAGCAGTACTTC. This codes for CASSQLLNYEQYF.

The chain links TRBV4-3 to TRBJ2-2; no reliable D call. V shed 8 bases and J shed 7 bases, with 11 bases lying between them. This CDR3 spans 12 amino acids. Germline loops: CDR1 LGHNA, CDR2 YSLEER. The CDR3 DNA sequence: TGCGCCAGCGGGGTGTACGGCGGGGAGCTGTTTTTT. It is translated as CASGVYGGELFF.

The V call is TRBV29-1, the J call TRBJ1-1, with 8 bases lining up with TRBD1. CDR1 SQVTM and CDR2 ANQGSEA come from the germline V gene. The CDR3 is 14 residues long. The J segment lost 5 bases and the V segment lost 3 bases, leaving 8 bases of the junction unmatched. Here the CDR3 DNA reads TGCAGCGTTGACCCCGGACAGGGAATTACTGAAGCTTTCTTT. It translates to CSVDPGQGITEAFF.

J is TRBJ2-7 and V is TRBV7-9; 7 nucleotides match TRBD1. Looked up from germline, CDR1 is SEHNR and CDR2 is FQNEAQ (reference sequence). V lost 4 bases and J lost 5; bases outside the gene matches: 5. This CDR3 has 13 residues. This CDR3 is CASSSPGTDEQYF. CDR3 DNA sequence: TGTGCCAGCAGCTCTCCCGGGACAGACGAGCAGTACTTC. The variable domain in full, completed from reference TRBV7-9 and TRBJ2-7, reads DTGVSQNPRHKITKRGQNVTFRCDPISEHNRLYWYRQTLGQGPEFLTYFQNEAQLEKSRLLSDRFSAERPKGSFSTLEIQRTEQGDSAMYLCASSSPGTDEQYFGPGTRLTVT.

The genes are TRBV4-2 and TRBJ1-3, with unresolved D. The CDR3 totals 19 residues. Germline lookup yields CDR1 LGHNA and CDR2 YNFKEQ. V was clipped by 5 bases and J by 0 bases, with 23 bases between them. The DNA of the CDR3 is TGTGCCAGCAGCTCCCAGGAGACTAAATACCAGAGCTCTGGAAACACCATATATTTT. This codes for CASSSQETKYQSSGNTIYF.

This chain joins TRBV7-2 and TRBJ1-5; 9 bases align to TRBD1. CDR1 and CDR2 from the germline V gene are SGHTA and FQGNSA. The CDR3 has 16 amino acids. The V segment lost 3 bases and the J segment 8 bases; nucleotides outside the gene matches: 11. The CDR3 DNA reads TGTGCCAGCAGCTTTAAAACAGGGGGCTCGGGGGAGCCCCAGCATTTT. Residues: CASSFKTGGSGEPQHF.

In this sample, this clone turned up a few times. The chain combines TRBV27 with TRBJ1-1; D is perhaps TRBD1 (5 bases). Trimming took 7 bases from V and 8 from J, leaving 14 bases between them. The CDR3 is made up of 12 amino acids. The germline gives CDR1 MNHEY, CDR2 SMNVEV (reference sequence). DNA of the CDR3: TGTGCCAGCACCGGGACTTACGGGGAAGCTTTCTTT. Its translation: CASTGTYGEAFF.

This clone was counted a few times. Different DNA sequences within this sample yield the same CDR3. The chain uses TRBV6-5 and TRBJ1-1, with TRBD1 as a possible D gene (5 bases). This CDR3 contains 14 residues. The V end lost 0 bases, the J end lost 5 bases, and 10 bases lay between the germline ends. Germline CDR1 MNHEY, CDR2 SVGAGI. The CDR3 is CASSYSSKGTEAFF. CDR3 nucleotides: TGTGCCAGCAGTTACTCGAGCAAGGGGACTGAAGCTTTCTTT.

This clone has just one count. The chain couples TRBV11-2 to TRBJ2-7; 8 bases map to TRBD1. V shed 3 bases and J 2 bases; nucleotides not matched to a gene: 3. CDR1 and CDR2 from the germline V gene are SGHAT and FQNNGV. This CDR3 is 14 amino acids long. The CDR3 sequence: CASSFDRGPYEQYF. CDR3 nucleotides: TGTGCCAGCAGCTTTGACAGGGGTCCCTACGAGCAGTACTTC. Combining the CDR3 with reference TRBV11-2 and TRBJ2-7 gives the whole variable domain EAGVAQSPRYKIIEKRQSVAFWCNPISGHATLYWYQQILGQGPKLLIQFQNNGVVDDSQLPKDRFSAERLKGVDSTLKIQPAKLEDSAVYLCASSFDRGPYEQYFGPGTRLTVT.